The present entry profiles one TCR beta chain with its context. Its antigen is still unknown. The CDR3 covers 13 residues. Per germline, CDR1 SNHLY and CDR2 FYNNEI. The V gene end was trimmed by 11 bases and the J gene end by 3 bases; junction bases not matched to a gene: 5. The record originates from a study of blood T cells in healthy people across ages. Total RNA extracted from each sample amounted to at least 6 micrograms. Study results and limitations: The unsorted PBMCs prevented any conclusive comparison of naive versus antigen-experienced cells.

Using a J-beta primer mix together with a sample-barcoded 5' primer, a second PCR was run for about 7 to 12 cycles. TCRdb reanalysed the 5' RACE reads using MiXCR and keeps one entry per CDR3 protein. The table shows 1.5 million to 2 million distinct CDR3 sequences, with about 50% occurring only once. The source of this sequence is a middle-aged woman in good health. The sample was blood. V usage is TRBV2 and J usage is TRBJ2-3, with TRBD2 matching 10 bases. CDR3 residues: CAGELAGTDTQYF. In DNA form, the CDR3 reads TGTGCCGGCGAACTAGCGGGAACAGATACGCAGTATTTT. Full variable domain (missing parts from reference TRBV2 and TRBJ2-3): EPEVTQTPSHQVTQMGQEVILRCVPISNHLYFYWYRQILGQKVEFLVSFYNNEISEKSEIFDDQFSVERPDGSNFTLKIRSTKLEDSAMYFCAGELAGTDTQYFGPGTRLTVL.